This TCR beta chain was obtained from a study of CD8+CD57+ T cells in acquired aplastic anemia. The wider study: Isolated CD4+ and CD8+ cells, once sorted, yielded DNA averaging 3.2 ug.

Investigators profiled TCR beta VDJ and CDR3 from genomic DNA template. TCRdb reprocessed the reads with MiXCR, giving one entry per CDR3 protein. The top ten clones hold approximately 7.8% of a sample with 200,000 to 300,000 distinct CDR3 sequences, around 45% of them seen once. The CDR3 contains 15 residues. With V trimmed by 7 bases and J by 6 bases, 8 bases remained unmatched. Germline CDR1 reads KGHDR; CDR2 reads SFDVKD. This clonotype has a count of ten or more. Its antigen is not identified. Patients chosen for sequencing had CD8+CD57+ cells that had expanded, as shown by flow cytometry. Everyone among the patients had severe acquired aplastic anemia. Study-wide findings and caveats: Shared by patients and controls, some 29 CD8+ CDR3s were abundant in patients. Simpson's diversity of CD8+ cells was not significantly different in patients compared with controls.

This clonotype was sampled from a human donor with aplastic anemia. The sequenced sample consisted of sorted CD4+, CD8+, or CD8+CD57+ T cells (not recorded which) from PBMCs. This chain joins TRBV24-1 and TRBJ1-5; 10 nucleotides align to TRBD1. CDR3 bases: TGTGCCACCAGGCCGGGACAGGGGAGGACTCAGCCCCAGCATTTT. Its protein product is CATRPGQGRTQPQHF.